This TCR beta chain appears in the sequencing data of a study of cytomegalovirus exposure and HLA in healthy donors. V lost 4 bases and J 8 bases, leaving 11 bases between the germline ends. The germline V gene encodes CDR1 LNHNV and CDR2 YYDKDF (reference sequence). CDR3 length: 13 amino acids. This PCR relied on a set of 60 Vbeta primers and 13 Jbeta primers. Sequencing was performed with immunoSEQ multiplex PCR; in TCRdb, only in-frame clones are kept and a portion is missing. The sample holds approximately 93,000 clones. The sequence came from a woman aged 25 to 45 in good health and CMV-seronegative. The chain combines TRBV15 with TRBJ1-4; tentative D call: TRBD1 (6 bases). Sequencing used PBMCs. CDR3 amino acids: CATSIRTDEKLFF. The CDR3 DNA reads TGTGCCACCAGCATAAGGACAGACGAAAAACTGTTTTTT.